This TCR beta chain was sequenced during a study of OX40 agonist ivuxolimab in advanced cancers. Study context: Dose-escalation subjects each had hepatocellular carcinoma, melanoma, renal cell or head and neck cancer. Participants averaged roughly 57 years of age (range 23 to 79) and were 75% to 90% male. General study results and limits: Blood T cells, both CD4+ and CD8+, expanded clonally by week 6 at 0.1 to 3.0 mg/kg.

Generated by immunoSEQ multiplex PCR, the TCRdb table keeps only in-frame clones and is missing some. The sample records 99,000 or so clones, more than 85% being singletons. The V and J ends lost 5 bases and 1 base, in that order; junction bases with no gene match: 3. Germline V gene lookup returns CDR1 MNHNY and CDR2 SVGAGI (reference sequence). The CDR3 is made up of 15 amino acids. Concerning this clone: Its antigen is not identified.

Sequencing was performed on CD4+ or CD8+ T cells sorted from blood, taken in a trial of the OX40 agonist ivuxolimab. The chain couples TRBV6-6 to TRBJ2-1, with 9 bases that match TRBD2. This clonotype was obtained from an adult with an advanced solid tumor such as melanoma, head and neck, liver or kidney cancer. In nucleotides, the CDR3 is TGTGCCAGCAGTCTAGCGGGGCCTTCCTACAATGAGCAGTTCTTC. Residues: CASSLAGPSYNEQFF.